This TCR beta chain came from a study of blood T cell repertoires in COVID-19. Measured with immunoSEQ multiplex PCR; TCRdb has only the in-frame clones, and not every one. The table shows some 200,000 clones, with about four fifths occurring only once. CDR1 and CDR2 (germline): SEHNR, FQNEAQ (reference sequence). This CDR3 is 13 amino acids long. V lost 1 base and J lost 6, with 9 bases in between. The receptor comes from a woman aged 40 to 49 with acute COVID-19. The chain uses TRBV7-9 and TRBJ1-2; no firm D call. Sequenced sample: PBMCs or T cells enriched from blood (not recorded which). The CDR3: CASSLGPGDGYTF. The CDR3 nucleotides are TGTGCCAGCAGCTTAGGGCCCGGGGATGGCTACACCTTC.